The 30 T cell receptor beta chains reported below all come from one sample, sequenced in a study of blood T cell repertoires in COVID-19. The table came from immunoSEQ multiplex PCR; TCRdb's copy has only in-frame clones and leaves some out. This sample has 200,000 or so clones; about nine tenths occur once, and the top ten carry about 2.5%. Sequenced material: PBMCs or T cells enriched from blood (not recorded which). These receptors all stem from a woman in her forties with acute COVID-19.

This chain connects TRBV10-1 to TRBJ2-1; no clear D. The CDR3 sequence is 14 residues long. Per the germline V gene, CDR1 is WNHNN and CDR2 is SYGVQD (reference sequence). V was clipped by 0 bases and J by 2 bases, with 5 bases between them. The CDR3 loop reads CASSESSAYNEQFF. The CDR3 coding sequence is TGCGCCAGCAGTGAGTCGTCAGCCTACAATGAGCAGTTCTTC.

The rearrangement uses TRBV5-4 and TRBJ2-3, with D possibly being TRBD1 (5 bases). In germline, CDR1 is SGHNT, CDR2 YYREEE (reference sequence). This CDR3 comprises 14 residues. With 4 bases removed from V and 6 bases from J, the gap between germline ends came to 15 bases. The CDR3 DNA follows: TGTGCCAGCAGCCCAGGGTCGCTCCCGGATACGCAGTATTTT. Translation: CASSPGSLPDTQYF. The full variable domain, its missing parts supplied by reference TRBV5-4 and TRBJ2-3, is ETGVTQSPTHLIKTRGQQVTLRCSSQSGHNTVSWYQQALGQGPQFIFQYYREEENGRGNFPPRFSGLQFPNYSSELNVNALELDDSALYLCASSPGSLPDTQYFGPGTRLTVL.

This clone was seen just once. The chain recombines TRBV7-9 with TRBJ2-2, with a weak D call TRBD1 (5 bases). The CDR3 has 15 residues. V was trimmed by 2 bases and J by 3 bases, leaving 10 bases between them. Looked up from germline, CDR1 is SEHNR and CDR2 is FQNEAQ (reference sequence). As DNA, the CDR3 is TGTGCCAGCAGCTTATTCCTGACAGACACCGGGGAGCTGTTTTTT. Translation gives CASSLFLTDTGELFF.

The chain is built from TRBV9 and TRBJ1-6; TRBD1 might be the D (6 bases). Germline assignment: CDR1 SGDLS and CDR2 YYNGEE. The CDR3 has 14 residues. The germline V and J ends were trimmed by 0 bases and 8 bases, with 9 bases remaining between them. The CDR3 loop is CASSVVGADSPLHF. CDR3 in DNA: TGTGCCAGCAGCGTAGTGGGGGCCGATTCACCCCTCCACTTT.

The genes are TRBV30 and TRBJ2-7; 11 bases fit TRBD1. CDR3 length: 15 residues. V was pared by 5 bases and J by 3 bases, with 9 bases of the junction left unmatched. Germline CDR1 is GTSNPN and CDR2 is SVGIG (reference sequence). The CDR3 loop reads CAWLNRDRGFYEQYF. For the CDR3, the DNA is TGTGCCTGGCTAAACCGGGACAGGGGGTTCTACGAGCAGTACTTC.

The chain joins TRBV6-6 to TRBJ1-2; D remains ambiguous. CDR1 is MNHNY, CDR2 SVGAGI, per germline (reference sequence). The CDR3 loop spans 14 amino acids. V lost 3 bases, J lost 4 bases, and 12 bases lay in between. The CDR3 nucleotides read TGTGCCAGCAGTTATGGAGGAGAGTTCTATGGCTACACCTTC. It specifies CASSYGGEFYGYTF.

The genes are TRBV6-2 or TRBV6-3 and TRBJ1-1; the D is unclear. CDR1 is MNHEY and CDR2 is SVGEGT in the germline V gene. The CDR3 sequence is 13 residues long. Trimming took off 2 bases at V and 9 bases at J, with 13 bases between the two ends. The CDR3 coding sequence is TGTGCCAGCAGTTACAAAGTACAGAGAAAAGCTTTCTTT. It encodes CASSYKVQRKAFF.

The chain uses TRBV6-5 and TRBJ2-7; D ambiguous. CDR3 length equals 15 residues. Per the germline V gene, CDR1 is MNHEY and CDR2 is SVGAGI. The V end was cut by 0 bases, the J end by 3 bases, with 12 bases between. This CDR3 reads CASSYSWQVGYEQYF. As DNA, the CDR3 is TGTGCCAGCAGTTACTCCTGGCAGGTTGGCTACGAGCAGTACTTC.

The chain carries TRBV19 and TRBJ1-6; D possibly corresponds to TRBD1 (5 bases). The CDR3 is 15 amino acids. Germline CDR1 LNHDA, CDR2 SQIVND (reference sequence). Trimming removed 3 bases at V and 9 bases at J, with 15 bases between. In DNA form, the CDR3 reads TGTGCCAGTAGTATCGGTCAGGGATATCGTTCACCCCTCCACTTT. It yields the protein CASSIGQGYRSPLHF. Variable domain in full (rest from reference TRBV19 and TRBJ1-6): DGGITQSPKYLFRKEGQNVTLSCEQNLNHDAMYWYRQDPGQGLRLIYYSQIVNDFQKGDIAEGYSVSREKKESFPLTVTSAQKNPTAFYLCASSIGQGYRSPLHFGNGTRLTVT.

The rearrangement uses TRBV2 and TRBJ1-1, with D possibly TRBD1 on 5 matching bases. The CDR3 sequence is 15 residues long. Germline lookup yields CDR1 SNHLY and CDR2 FYNNEI. V shed 1 base and J shed 2 bases, with 11 bases lying between them. The CDR3 region is CASSEEAGRNTEAFF. In DNA form, the CDR3 reads TGTGCCAGCAGTGAAGAGGCAGGGCGAAACACTGAAGCTTTCTTT.

This clone was picked up a small number of times. The chain has TRBV5-1 and TRBJ1-2, with D perhaps matching TRBD1 (6 bases). The V end was cut by 1 base, the J end by 2 bases, with 6 bases between. The CDR3 loop spans 13 amino acids. CDR1 and CDR2 (germline): SGHRS, YFSETQ. As DNA, the CDR3 is TGCGCCAGCAGCTTGCAGGGGAACTATGGCTACACCTTC. Amino acids: CASSLQGNYGYTF.

The chain couples TRBV19 to TRBJ1-1; 8 positions agree with TRBD1. The CDR3 is 15 residues long. Trimming removed 3 bases from V and 2 bases from J; junction bases left unmatched: 5. Germline assignment: CDR1 LNHDA and CDR2 SQIVND (reference sequence). CDR3 region: CASSIPTGGNTEAFF. CDR3 DNA: TGTGCCAGTAGTATCCCCACAGGGGGAAACACTGAAGCTTTCTTT.

The chain uses TRBV29-1 and TRBJ2-1; D is unresolved. V gave up 7 bases and J gave up 5 bases, with 18 bases separating them. Per the germline V gene, CDR1 is SQVTM and CDR2 is ANQGSEA. The CDR3 runs to 14 residues. The CDR3 is CSGLIGSRNNEQFF. The CDR3 DNA is TGCAGCGGGCTGATTGGTAGCCGAAACAATGAGCAGTTCTTC.

The rearrangement links TRBV7-2 to TRBJ2-1; 14 bases match TRBD2. This CDR3 is built from 17 residues. V shed 2 bases and J 8 bases; nucleotides not matched to a gene: 8. CDR1 is SGHTA, CDR2 FQGNSA, per germline. The CDR3 sequence: CASSLTGTSGRGDEQFF. CDR3 nucleotides: TGTGCCAGCAGCTTAACGGGGACTAGCGGGAGAGGTGATGAGCAGTTCTTC.

In its sample, this clone was seen once. V is TRBV7-8 and J is TRBJ2-7, with D perhaps matching TRBD1 (6 bases). Germline CDR1 is SGHVS and CDR2 is FQNEAQ. V lost 6 bases and J lost 5, with 20 bases in between. This CDR3 contains 15 residues. CDR3 sequence reads: CASRPTGSFADEQYV. The CDR3 region has the DNA TGTGCCAGCAGACCAACAGGGTCGTTCGCAGACGAGCAGTACGTC.

The chain is built from TRBV18 and TRBJ2-1; 10 nucleotides align to TRBD2. The V and J ends lost 0 bases and 7 bases, in that order; junction bases with no gene match: 9. Germline V lookup: CDR1 KGHSH, CDR2 LQKENI. This CDR3 comprises 17 residues. CDR3 loop: CASSPPFLAGVINEQFF. The CDR3 DNA sequence: TGTGCCAGCTCACCACCCTTTCTAGCGGGGGTGATAAATGAGCAGTTCTTC.

The V call is TRBV9, the J call TRBJ1-2; unclear D gene. Germline CDR1 reads SGDLS; CDR2 reads YYNGEE. This CDR3 is 11 amino acids long. Trimming took 7 bases from V and 3 from J, leaving 7 bases between them. CDR3 amino acids: CASGSYYGYTF. DNA for the CDR3: TGTGCCAGCGGCTCCTACTATGGCTACACCTTC.

The chain has TRBV19 and TRBJ1-2, with 7 bases matching TRBD1. This CDR3 region has 17 residues. The ends lost 5 bases at V and 4 bases at J; junction bases unmatched: 16. Per the germline V gene, CDR1 is LNHDA and CDR2 is SQIVND (reference sequence). CDR3 protein: CASSDTGTAPPSYGYTF. In DNA, the CDR3 is TGTGCCAGTAGTGATACCGGGACAGCGCCTCCGTCCTATGGCTACACCTTC.

The rearrangement links TRBV7-2 to TRBJ2-7; TRBD2 matches 10 bases. V was pared by 1 base and J by 0 bases, with 6 bases of the junction left unmatched. The germline V gene has CDR1 SGHTA and CDR2 FQGNSA. The CDR3 consists of 17 residues. CDR3 protein: CASSLEFSGGSSYEQYF. DNA for the CDR3: TGTGCCAGCAGCTTAGAATTTAGCGGGGGGAGCTCCTACGAGCAGTACTTC.

This clone came up a few times. The chain is built from TRBV7-2 and TRBJ1-6, with D uncertain. Trimming removed 8 bases at V and 7 bases at J, with 18 bases between. This CDR3 spans 15 amino acids. Germline CDR1 is SGHTA and CDR2 is FQGNSA. The CDR3 nucleotides are TGTGCCAGCGCCCGGCGGCCCCTTTCGAATTCACCCCTCCACTTT. It codes for CASARRPLSNSPLHF. The whole variable domain, filled in from reference TRBV7-2 and TRBJ1-6, reads GAGVSQSPSNKVTEKGKDVELRCDPISGHTALYWYRQSLGQGLEFLIYFQGNSAPDKSGLPSDRFSAERTGGSVSTLTIQRTQQEDSAVYLCASARRPLSNSPLHFGNGTRLTVT.

The V gene is TRBV10-3, the J gene TRBJ2-2, with D possibly being TRBD1 (5 bases). The V gene's germline CDR1 is ENHRY and CDR2 SYGVKD. This CDR3 has 15 residues. The V end was cut by 6 bases, the J end by 0 bases, with 11 bases between. CDR3 sequence (DNA): TGTGCCATCAGCCAGACAGTCGCGAACACCGGGGAGCTGTTTTTT. It translates to CAISQTVANTGELFF.

The V call is TRBV7-9, the J call TRBJ1-4; a possible D gene is TRBD1 (5 bases). The V end lost 0 bases, the J end lost 6 bases, and 14 bases lay between the germline ends. This CDR3 spans 16 amino acids. The germline V gene encodes CDR1 SEHNR and CDR2 FQNEAQ (reference sequence). CDR3 sequence reads: CASSLATGTWDEKLFF. The CDR3 DNA is TGTGCCAGCAGCTTAGCCACCGGGACTTGGGATGAAAAACTGTTTTTT.

This clone was seen more than once but under ten times. This sequence joins TRBV29-1 and TRBJ1-5, with 7 bases identical to TRBD1. The CDR3 covers 13 residues. Germline-derived CDR1 and CDR2 are SQVTM and ANQGSEA. J gave up 3 bases and V 3 bases, and 2 bases lay outside the gene matches. This chain's CDR3 is CSVEQGVNQPQHF. Written as DNA, the CDR3 is TGCAGCGTTGAGCAGGGGGTCAATCAGCCCCAGCATTTT.

This clone was observed a single time. This chain links TRBV5-6 with TRBJ1-1, with unresolved D. The germline CDR1 and CDR2 sequences are SGHDT and YYEEEE. This CDR3 comprises 15 residues. The ends were cut back, 0 bases at V and 0 bases at J, with 9 bases in the middle. The CDR3 region is CASSLGWALNTEAFF. CDR3 DNA sequence: TGTGCCAGCAGCTTGGGATGGGCGCTGAACACTGAAGCTTTCTTT.

V and J are TRBV3-1 (or the pseudogene TRBV3-2) and TRBJ1-6, with D perhaps TRBD1 (5 bases). The CDR3 spans 14 residues. V was cut by 4 bases and J by 4 bases, with 8 bases left in between. Germline-derived CDR1 and CDR2 are LGHDT and YNNKEL (reference sequence). CDR3 coding DNA: TGTGCCAGCAGCCTAGACAGTTATAATTCACCCCTCCACTTT. Translated, it gives CASSLDSYNSPLHF.

The rearrangement joins TRBV10-3 to TRBJ2-1; 10 bases map to TRBD1. J gave up 4 bases and V 7 bases, and 10 bases lay outside the gene matches. CDR3 length equals 16 residues. Germline CDR1 and CDR2: ENHRY and SYGVKD. CDR3 sequence: CAITGRQGAVYNEQFF. The CDR3 nucleotides are TGTGCCATCACCGGCCGACAGGGGGCGGTTTACAATGAGCAGTTCTTC.

The chain recombines TRBV2 with TRBJ1-2, with D perhaps TRBD1 (5 bases). The V end was cut by 6 bases, the J end by 5 bases, with 13 bases between. Germline V gives CDR1 SNHLY, CDR2 FYNNEI. The CDR3 covers 13 residues. CDR3 in amino acids: CASRVDSLYGYTF. CDR3 in DNA: TGTGCCAGCAGGGTTGACAGTCTGTATGGCTACACCTTC. Looking up the rest from reference TRBV2 and TRBJ1-2 gives the full variable domain: EPEVTQTPSHQVTQMGQEVILRCVPISNHLYFYWYRQILGQKVEFLVSFYNNEISEKSEIFDDQFSVERPDGSNFTLKIRSTKLEDSAMYFCASRVDSLYGYTFGSGTRLTVV.

The J gene is TRBJ2-7, the V gene TRBV11-3, with 7 bases identical to TRBD1. Per the germline V gene, CDR1 is SGHNT and CDR2 is YENEEA. V lost 0 bases, J lost 9 bases, and 5 bases stayed unmatched. This CDR3 contains 13 residues. The CDR3 loop is CASSLDKGAAQYV. CDR3 DNA: TGTGCCAGCAGCTTAGATAAGGGGGCTGCGCAGTACGTC.

The chain recombines TRBV5-6 with TRBJ1-5; no reliable D call. This CDR3 spans 14 amino acids. In germline, CDR1 is SGHDT, CDR2 YYEEEE. The V gene lost 1 base and the J gene lost 4 bases, with 9 bases spanning the gap. DNA for the CDR3: TGTGCCAGCAGCTTGAGAGGGTCTAATCAGCCCCAGCATTTT. It translates to CASSLRGSNQPQHF.

The CDR3 loop reads CASSALRHRPLHF. The CDR3 bases are TGTGCCAGCAGTGCCCTCCGACACAGACCCCTCCACTTT. V usage is TRBV27 and J usage is TRBJ1-6; D call uncertain. This CDR3 has 13 amino acids. Germline V gene lookup returns CDR1 MNHEY and CDR2 SMNVEV (reference sequence). Trimming pared 5 bases from V and 12 bases from J, leaving 14 bases between.